This T cell receptor (beta chain) emerged from a study of blood T cell repertoires in COVID-19. The wider study: The origin of the acute and convalescent COVID-19 samples was the United States, Italy and Spain. The analysed material was cDNA or gDNA that came from T cells, B-cell-depleted T cells, or PBMCs.

Per the original methods: Amplification of reference gene primers was used by the study to estimate nucleated cell counts. Produced via immunoSEQ multiplex PCR; TCRdb's table is partial and in-frame only. The DNA was the basis for D and trimming; V, J and clone size are from that table. The data contain tens of thousands of clones, 75% to 80% of them singletons. The germline gives CDR1 LGHNA, CDR2 YNFKEQ. This CDR3 comprises 15 residues. The V end lost 1 base, the J end lost 5 bases, and 13 bases lay between the germline ends. This receptor was obtained from a human donor in a cohort sampled during active COVID-19. Sequenced sample: peripheral blood. The chain uses TRBV4-2 and TRBJ2-3; D is possibly TRBD2 (6 bases). DNA for the CDR3: TGTGCCAGCAGCCAAGGGGGACTCGCCTTAGATACGCAGTATTTT. It specifies CASSQGGLALDTQYF.